The clone carrying this TCR beta chain occurred a few times. No antigen is known for it. From 5'RACE with constant-segment primers came TCR alpha and TCR beta cDNA libraries that carried sample barcodes and UMIs. Using its own MiXCR run on the 5' RACE reads, TCRdb lists one record per CDR3 protein. The sample has about 340,000 distinct CDR3 sequences, 10% to 15% seen once. The data originate from a study of T-cell memory formation after mild COVID-19. On the study more broadly: TCR clusters showed largely donor specificity. Notes on the study in general: Confirmation was lacking for SARS-CoV-2 specificity of second-wave clones that peaked on day 37.

CDR3 length equals 15 residues. V was shortened by 4 bases and J by 1 base, with 8 bases between the two germline ends. Germline CDR1 ENHRY, CDR2 SYGVKD. Input material: PBMCs or a T cell subset sorted from them (not recorded which). The genes are TRBV10-3 and TRBJ2-6; D is undetermined. The TCR originated in a man aged 18 to 29 who had mild COVID-19 (a few samples of this study predate the infection). Cell type and time point are not known. The CDR3 nucleotides read TGTGCCATCAGTGGGGTAGGGTCTGGGGCCAACGTCCTGACTTTC. Protein product: CAISGVGSGANVLTF.